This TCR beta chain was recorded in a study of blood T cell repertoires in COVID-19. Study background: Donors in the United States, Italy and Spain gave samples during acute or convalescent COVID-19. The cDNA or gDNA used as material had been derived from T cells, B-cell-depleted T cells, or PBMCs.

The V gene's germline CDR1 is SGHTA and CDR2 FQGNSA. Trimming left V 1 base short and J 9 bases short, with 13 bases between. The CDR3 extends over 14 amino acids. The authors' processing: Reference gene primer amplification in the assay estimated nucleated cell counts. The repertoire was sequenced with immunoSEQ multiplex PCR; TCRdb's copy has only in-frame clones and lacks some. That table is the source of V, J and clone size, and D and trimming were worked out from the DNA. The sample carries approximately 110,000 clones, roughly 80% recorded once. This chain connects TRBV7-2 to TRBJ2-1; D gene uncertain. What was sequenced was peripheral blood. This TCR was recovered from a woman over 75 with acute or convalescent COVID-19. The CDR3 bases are TGTGCCAGCAGCTTAGTCGGTAGCCGTGCTGAGCAGTTCTTC. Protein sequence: CASSLVGSRAEQFF.